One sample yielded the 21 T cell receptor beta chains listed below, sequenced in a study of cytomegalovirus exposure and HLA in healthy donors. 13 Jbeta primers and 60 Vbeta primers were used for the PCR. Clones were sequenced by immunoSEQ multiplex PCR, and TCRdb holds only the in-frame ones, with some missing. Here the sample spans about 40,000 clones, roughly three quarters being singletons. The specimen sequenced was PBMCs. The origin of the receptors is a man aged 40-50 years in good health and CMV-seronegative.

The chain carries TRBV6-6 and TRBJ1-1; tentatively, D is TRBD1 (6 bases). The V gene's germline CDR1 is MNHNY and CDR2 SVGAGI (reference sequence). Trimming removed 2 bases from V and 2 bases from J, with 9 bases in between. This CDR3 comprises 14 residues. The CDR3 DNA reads TGTGCCAGCAGTTACCAGGGGCTCAACACTGAAGCTTTCTTT. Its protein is CASSYQGLNTEAFF.

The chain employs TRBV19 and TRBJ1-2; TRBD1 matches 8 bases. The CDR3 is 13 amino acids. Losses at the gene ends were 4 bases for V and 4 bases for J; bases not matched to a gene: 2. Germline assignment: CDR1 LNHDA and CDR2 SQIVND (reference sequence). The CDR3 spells CASSRQGIYGYTF. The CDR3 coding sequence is TGTGCCAGTAGTAGACAGGGGATCTATGGCTACACCTTC. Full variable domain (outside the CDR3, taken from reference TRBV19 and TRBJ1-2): DGGITQSPKYLFRKEGQNVTLSCEQNLNHDAMYWYRQDPGQGLRLIYYSQIVNDFQKGDIAEGYSVSREKKESFPLTVTSAQKNPTAFYLCASSRQGIYGYTFGSGTRLTVV.

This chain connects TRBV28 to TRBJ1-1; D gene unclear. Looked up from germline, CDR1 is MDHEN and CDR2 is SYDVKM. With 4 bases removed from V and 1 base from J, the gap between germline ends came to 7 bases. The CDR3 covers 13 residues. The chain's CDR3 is CASSYSQNTEAFF. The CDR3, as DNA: TGTGCCAGCAGTTACTCCCAGAACACTGAAGCTTTCTTT.

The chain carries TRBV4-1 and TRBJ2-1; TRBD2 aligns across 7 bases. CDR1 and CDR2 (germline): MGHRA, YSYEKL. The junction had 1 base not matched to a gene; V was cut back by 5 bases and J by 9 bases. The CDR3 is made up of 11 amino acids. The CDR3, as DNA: TGCGCCAGCAGCTGGGGGGGTGAGCAGTTCTTC. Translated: CASSWGGEQFF.

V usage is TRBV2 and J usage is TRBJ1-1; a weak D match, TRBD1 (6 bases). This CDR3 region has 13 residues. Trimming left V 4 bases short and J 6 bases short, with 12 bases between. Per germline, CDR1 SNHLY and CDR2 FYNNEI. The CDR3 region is CASSGQGISEAFF. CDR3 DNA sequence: TGTGCCAGCAGTGGTCAGGGGATCTCTGAAGCTTTCTTT.

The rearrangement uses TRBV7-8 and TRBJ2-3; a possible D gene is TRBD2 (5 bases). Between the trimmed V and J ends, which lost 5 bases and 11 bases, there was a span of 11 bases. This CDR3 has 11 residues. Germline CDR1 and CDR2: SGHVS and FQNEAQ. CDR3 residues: CASSRGMRQYF. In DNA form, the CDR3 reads TGTGCCAGCAGCCGAGGGATGAGGCAGTATTTT.

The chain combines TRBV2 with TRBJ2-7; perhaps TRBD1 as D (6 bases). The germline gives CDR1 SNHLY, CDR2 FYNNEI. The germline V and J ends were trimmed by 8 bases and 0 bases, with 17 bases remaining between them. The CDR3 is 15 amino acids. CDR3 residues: CASHLQGKISYEQYF. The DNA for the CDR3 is TGTGCCAGCCACTTACAGGGCAAAATCTCCTACGAGCAGTACTTC. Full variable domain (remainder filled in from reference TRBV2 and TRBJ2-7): EPEVTQTPSHQVTQMGQEVILRCVPISNHLYFYWYRQILGQKVEFLVSFYNNEISEKSEIFDDQFSVERPDGSNFTLKIRSTKLEDSAMYFCASHLQGKISYEQYFGPGTRLTVT.

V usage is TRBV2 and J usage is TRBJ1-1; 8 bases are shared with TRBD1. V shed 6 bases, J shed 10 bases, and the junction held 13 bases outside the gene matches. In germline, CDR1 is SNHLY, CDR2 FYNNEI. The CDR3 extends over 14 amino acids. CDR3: CASRPAGGSGPAFF. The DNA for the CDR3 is TGTGCCAGCAGACCCGCAGGGGGCTCCGGCCCAGCTTTCTTT. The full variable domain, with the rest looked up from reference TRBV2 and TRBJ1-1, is EPEVTQTPSHQVTQMGQEVILRCVPISNHLYFYWYRQILGQKVEFLVSFYNNEISEKSEIFDDQFSVERPDGSNFTLKIRSTKLEDSAMYFCASRPAGGSGPAFFGQGTRLTVV.

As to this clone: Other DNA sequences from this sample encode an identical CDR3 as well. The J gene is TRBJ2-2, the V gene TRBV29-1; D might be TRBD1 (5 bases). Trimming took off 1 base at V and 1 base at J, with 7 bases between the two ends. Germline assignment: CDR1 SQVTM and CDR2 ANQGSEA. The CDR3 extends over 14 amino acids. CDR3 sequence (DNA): TGCAGCGTTGAAGGGGGCAAGAACACCGGGGAGCTGTTTTTT. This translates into CSVEGGKNTGELFF.

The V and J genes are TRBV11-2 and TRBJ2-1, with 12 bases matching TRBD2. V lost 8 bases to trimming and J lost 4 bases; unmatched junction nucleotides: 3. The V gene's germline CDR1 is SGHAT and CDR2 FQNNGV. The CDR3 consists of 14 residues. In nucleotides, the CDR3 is TGTGCCAGCGGCGGACTAGCGGGGTACAATGAGCAGTTCTTC. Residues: CASGGLAGYNEQFF.

The CDR3 DNA reads TGTGCCAGCAGCGAACAGGGTTTGTGGAATCAGCCCCAGCATTTT. Translation gives CASSEQGLWNQPQHF. This chain connects TRBV2 to TRBJ1-5, with D possibly matching TRBD1 (6 bases). Trimming pared 6 bases from V and 4 bases from J, leaving 16 bases between. The CDR3 covers 15 residues. From germline, CDR1 is SNHLY and CDR2 FYNNEI. The whole variable domain, remainder taken from reference TRBV2 and TRBJ1-5, is EPEVTQTPSHQVTQMGQEVILRCVPISNHLYFYWYRQILGQKVEFLVSFYNNEISEKSEIFDDQFSVERPDGSNFTLKIRSTKLEDSAMYFCASSEQGLWNQPQHFGDGTRLSIL.

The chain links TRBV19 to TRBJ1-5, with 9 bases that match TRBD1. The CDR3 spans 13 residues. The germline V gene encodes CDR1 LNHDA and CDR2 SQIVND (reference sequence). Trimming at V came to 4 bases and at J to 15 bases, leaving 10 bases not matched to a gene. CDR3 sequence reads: CASSTRRDRDLHF. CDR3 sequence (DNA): TGTGCCAGTAGTACTCGCCGGGACAGGGATCTGCATTTT.

The CDR3 DNA reads as TGTGCCAGCGGACTAGCAGGGGGTAACGAGCAGTACTTC. Translating it yields CASGLAGGNEQYF. V is TRBV5-4 and J is TRBJ2-7; D possibly corresponds to TRBD2 (8 bases). CDR1 is SGHNT, CDR2 YYREEE, per germline (reference sequence). V lost 7 bases and J 5 bases, leaving 16 bases between the germline ends. The CDR3 totals 13 residues. The full variable domain, rest sourced from reference TRBV5-4 and TRBJ2-7, is ETGVTQSPTHLIKTRGQQVTLRCSSQSGHNTVSWYQQALGQGPQFIFQYYREEENGRGNFPPRFSGLQFPNYSSELNVNALELDDSALYLCASGLAGGNEQYFGPGTRLTVT.

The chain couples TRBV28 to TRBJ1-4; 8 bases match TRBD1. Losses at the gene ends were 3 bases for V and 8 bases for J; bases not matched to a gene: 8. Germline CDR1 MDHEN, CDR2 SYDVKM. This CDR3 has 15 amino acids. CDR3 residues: CASSFESGGKEKLFF. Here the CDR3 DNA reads TGTGCCAGCAGTTTTGAGTCAGGGGGCAAGGAAAAACTGTTTTTT.

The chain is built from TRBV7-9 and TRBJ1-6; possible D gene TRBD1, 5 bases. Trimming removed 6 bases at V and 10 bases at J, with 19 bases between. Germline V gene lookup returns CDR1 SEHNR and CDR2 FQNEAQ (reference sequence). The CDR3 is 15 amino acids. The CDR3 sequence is CASRYFEGVGSPLHF. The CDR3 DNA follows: TGTGCCAGCAGGTATTTCGAAGGGGTAGGCTCACCCCTCCACTTT. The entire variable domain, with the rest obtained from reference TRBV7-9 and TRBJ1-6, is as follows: DTGVSQNPRHKITKRGQNVTFRCDPISEHNRLYWYRQTLGQGPEFLTYFQNEAQLEKSRLLSDRFSAERPKGSFSTLEIQRTEQGDSAMYLCASRYFEGVGSPLHFGNGTRLTVT.

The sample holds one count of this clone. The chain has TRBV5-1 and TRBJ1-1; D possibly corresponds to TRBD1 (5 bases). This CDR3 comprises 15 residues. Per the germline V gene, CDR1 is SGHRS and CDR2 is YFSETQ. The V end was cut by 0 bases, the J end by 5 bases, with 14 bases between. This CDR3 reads CASSLGGGKLTEAFF. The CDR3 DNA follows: TGCGCCAGCAGCTTGGGGGGGGGAAAACTGACTGAAGCTTTCTTT.

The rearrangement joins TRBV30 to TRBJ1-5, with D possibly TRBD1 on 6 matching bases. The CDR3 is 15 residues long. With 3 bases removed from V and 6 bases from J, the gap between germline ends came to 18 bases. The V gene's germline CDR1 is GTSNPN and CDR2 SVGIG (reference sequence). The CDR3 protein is CAWSLTGGGGQPQHF. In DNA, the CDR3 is TGTGCCTGGAGCCTGACAGGCGGTGGGGGTCAGCCCCAGCATTTT. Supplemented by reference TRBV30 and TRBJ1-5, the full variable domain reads SQTIHQWPATLVQPVGSPLSLECTVEGTSNPNLYWYRQAAGRGLQLLFYSVGIGQISSEVPQNLSASRPQDRQFILSSKKLLLSDSGFYLCAWSLTGGGGQPQHFGDGTRLSIL.

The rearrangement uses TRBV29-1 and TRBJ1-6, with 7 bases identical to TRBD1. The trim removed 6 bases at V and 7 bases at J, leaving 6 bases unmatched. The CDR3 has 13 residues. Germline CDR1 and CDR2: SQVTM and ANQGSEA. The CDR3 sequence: CSVLTGLNSPLHF. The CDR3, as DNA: TGCAGCGTCTTGACAGGGCTGAATTCACCCCTCCACTTT.

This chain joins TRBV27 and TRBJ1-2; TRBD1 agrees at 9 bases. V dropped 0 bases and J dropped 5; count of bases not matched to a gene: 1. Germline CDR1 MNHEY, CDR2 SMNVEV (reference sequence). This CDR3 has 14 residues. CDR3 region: CASSLSGQGYGYTF. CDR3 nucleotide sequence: TGTGCCAGCAGTTTATCTGGACAGGGGTATGGCTACACCTTC.

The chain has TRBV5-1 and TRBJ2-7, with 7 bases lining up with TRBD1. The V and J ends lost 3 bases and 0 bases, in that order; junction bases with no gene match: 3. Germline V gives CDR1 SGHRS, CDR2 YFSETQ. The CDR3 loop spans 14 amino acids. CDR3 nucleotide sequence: TGCGCCAGCAGCTGGACAGGTAACTCCTACGAGCAGTACTTC. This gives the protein CASSWTGNSYEQYF.

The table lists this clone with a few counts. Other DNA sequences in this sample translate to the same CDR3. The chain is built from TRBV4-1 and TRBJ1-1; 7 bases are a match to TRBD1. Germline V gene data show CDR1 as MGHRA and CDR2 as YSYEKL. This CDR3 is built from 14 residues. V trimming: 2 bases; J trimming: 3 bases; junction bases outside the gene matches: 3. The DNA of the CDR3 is TGCGCCAGCAGCCAACGACAGGGAGACACTGAAGCTTTCTTT. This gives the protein CASSQRQGDTEAFF.